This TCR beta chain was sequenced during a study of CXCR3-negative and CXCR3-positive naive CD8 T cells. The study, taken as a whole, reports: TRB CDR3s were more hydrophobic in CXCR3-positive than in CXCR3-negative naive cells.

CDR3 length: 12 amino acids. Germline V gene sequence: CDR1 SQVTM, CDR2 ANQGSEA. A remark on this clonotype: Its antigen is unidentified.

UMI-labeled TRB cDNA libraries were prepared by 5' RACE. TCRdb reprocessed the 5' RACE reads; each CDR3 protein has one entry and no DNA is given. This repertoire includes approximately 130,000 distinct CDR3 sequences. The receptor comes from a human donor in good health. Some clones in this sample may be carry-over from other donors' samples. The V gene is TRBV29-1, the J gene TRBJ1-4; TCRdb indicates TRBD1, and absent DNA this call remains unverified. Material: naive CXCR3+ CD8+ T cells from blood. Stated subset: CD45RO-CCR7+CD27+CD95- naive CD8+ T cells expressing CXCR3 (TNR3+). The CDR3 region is CSVWLTGEKLFF.